Below, 9 T cell receptor beta chains from the same sample are listed, as sequenced in a study of CD8+CD57+ T cells in acquired aplastic anemia. Patients included in sequencing had previously demonstrated CD8+CD57+ cell expansion by flow cytometry. Genomic DNA served as template for TCR beta VDJ and CDR3 profiling. TCRdb re-derived calls from the reads in MiXCR, one entry per CDR3 protein. The profile covers about 180,000 distinct CDR3 sequences, with around 60% appearing a single time and under 55% taken by the ten largest. Specimen: sorted CD4+, CD8+, or CD8+CD57+ T cells (not recorded which) from PBMCs. These receptors were taken from a human donor with aplastic anemia.

Comment on this clonotype: A junction end diverges from the germline sequence, so it may reflect a read error. The genes are TRBV7-8 and TRBJ2-7; D possibly corresponds to TRBD1 (5 bases). The CDR3 runs 16 residues. Per the germline V gene, CDR1 is SGHVS and CDR2 is FQNEAQ. The DNA of the CDR3 is TGTGCCAGCAGCTTAGCGCAGGGCCGTCCCTCCAACGAGCAGTACTTC. Translating gives CASSLAQGRPSNEQYF.

This chain links TRBV7-6 with TRBJ2-7; TRBD1 agrees at 7 bases. V lost 5 bases, J lost 3 bases, and 7 bases stayed unmatched. The germline gives CDR1 SGHVS, CDR2 FNYEAQ. This CDR3 is 14 amino acids long. The chain's CDR3 is CASSDRQGNYEQYF. CDR3 sequence (DNA): TGTGCCAGCAGCGACCGACAGGGAAACTACGAGCAGTACTTC.

This clonotype has just a few counts. V gene TRBV19 combines with J gene TRBJ1-1; D is unclear. Trimming removed 4 bases at V and 1 base at J, with 7 bases between. The CDR3 extends over 13 amino acids. Germline V gene sequence: CDR1 LNHDA, CDR2 SQIVND (reference sequence). CDR3 in amino acids: CASSTSKNTEAFF. Written as DNA, the CDR3 is TGTGCCAGTAGTACATCCAAGAACACTGAAGCTTTCTTT.

V usage is TRBV7-3 and J usage is TRBJ2-5, with TRBD2 identical over 10 bases. J gave up 5 bases and V 1 base, and 4 bases lay outside the gene matches. The length of the CDR3 is 15 residues. Germline V lookup: CDR1 SGHTA, CDR2 FQGTGA. Here the CDR3 reads CASSLISGGVETQYF. The CDR3 DNA follows: TGTGCCAGCAGCTTAATCAGCGGGGGGGTGGAGACCCAGTACTTC. Combining the CDR3 with reference TRBV7-3 and TRBJ2-5 gives the whole variable domain GAGVSQTPSNKVTEKGKYVELRCDPISGHTALYWYRQSLGQGPEFLIYFQGTGAADDSGLPNDRFFAVRPEGSVSTLKIQRTERGDSAVYLCASSLISGGVETQYFGPGTRLLVL.

The chain employs TRBV2 and TRBJ1-2; 7 bases are a match to TRBD1. The junction had 11 bases not matched to a gene; V was cut back by 3 bases and J by 4 bases. Per the germline V gene, CDR1 is SNHLY and CDR2 is FYNNEI. The CDR3 contains 16 residues. Here the CDR3 reads CASSESRYRGPYGYTF. CDR3 nucleotide sequence: TGTGCCAGCAGTGAGAGCCGGTACAGGGGCCCCTATGGCTACACCTTC.

This clonotype occurred once. The rearrangement links TRBV7-3 to TRBJ2-3; maybe TRBD1 (5 bases). Germline V gene sequence: CDR1 SGHTA, CDR2 FQGTGA. V lost 6 bases and J lost 0, with 13 bases in between. The CDR3 has 15 amino acids. CDR3 sequence reads: CASSSQGTSTDTQYF. For the CDR3, the DNA is TGTGCCAGCAGTTCGCAGGGAACGAGCACAGATACGCAGTATTTT.

Turning to this clonotype: A junction end diverges from the germline sequence, so it may reflect a read error. The rearrangement uses TRBV7-9 and TRBJ1-1; D might be TRBD1 (5 bases). CDR3 size: 16 residues. Germline lookup yields CDR1 SEHNR and CDR2 FQNEAQ (reference sequence). CDR3 loop: CASRLADGGIDTEAFF. For the CDR3, the DNA is TGTGCCAGCAGATTAGCTGACGGGGGGATTGACACCGAAGCTTTCTTT.

This clonotype was seen ten or more times. The chain is built from TRBV19 and TRBJ1-6; 11 positions agree with TRBD1. V dropped 10 bases and J dropped 11; count of bases not matched to a gene: 13. Germline V CDR1 and CDR2: LNHDA, SQIVND (reference sequence). This CDR3 comprises 15 residues. The CDR3 spells CATSLGDRGLTPLHF. The CDR3 nucleotides are TGTGCCACCTCTCTCGGGGACAGGGGGTTAACACCCCTCCACTTT.

This chain links TRBV5-1 with TRBJ2-3; TRBD2 agrees at 10 bases. This CDR3 is built from 15 residues. Germline trimming cut 1 base from V and 4 bases from J; bases unmatched to any gene: 3. Per the germline V gene, CDR1 is SGHRS and CDR2 is YFSETQ. This chain's CDR3 is CASSLQAGGPDTQYF. In DNA form, the CDR3 reads TGCGCCAGCAGCTTGCAAGCGGGAGGGCCAGATACGCAGTATTTT.